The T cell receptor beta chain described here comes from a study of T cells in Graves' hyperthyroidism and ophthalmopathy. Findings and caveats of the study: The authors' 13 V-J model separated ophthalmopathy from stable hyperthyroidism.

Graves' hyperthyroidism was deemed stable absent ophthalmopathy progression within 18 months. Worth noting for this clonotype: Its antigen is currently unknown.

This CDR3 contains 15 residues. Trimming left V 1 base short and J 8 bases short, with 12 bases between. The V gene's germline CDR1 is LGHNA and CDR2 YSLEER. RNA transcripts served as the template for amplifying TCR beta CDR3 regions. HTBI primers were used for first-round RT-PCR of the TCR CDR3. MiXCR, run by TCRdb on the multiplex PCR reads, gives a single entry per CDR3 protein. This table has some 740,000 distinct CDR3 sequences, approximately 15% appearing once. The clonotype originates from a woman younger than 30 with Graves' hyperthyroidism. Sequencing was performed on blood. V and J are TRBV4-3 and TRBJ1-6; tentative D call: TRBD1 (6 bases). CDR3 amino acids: CASSQASGEHSPLHF. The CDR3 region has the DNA TGCGCCAGCAGCCAAGCATCAGGGGAACATTCACCCCTCCACTTT.